These 26 T cell receptor beta chains were all obtained from the same sample, sequenced in a study of blood T cells in healthy people across ages. Primers used in a second PCR of roughly 6 to 12 cycles were a sample-barcoded 5' primer and a J-beta primer mix. TCRdb passed the 5' RACE reads through MiXCR, listing each CDR3 protein once. The profile shows about 780,000 distinct CDR3 sequences, around two thirds of them singletons. Sequenced input: blood. The receptors were sampled from a man aged 25-40 years in good health.

The chain is built from TRBV20-1 and TRBJ1-2; 12 positions match TRBD1. Germline V gene data show CDR1 as DFQATT and CDR2 as SNEGSKA (reference sequence). V gave up 2 bases and J gave up 8 bases; unmatched junction bases: 6. CDR3 length equals 14 residues. The CDR3 reads CSARPGQGAEGYTF. CDR3 coding DNA: TGCAGTGCTAGACCGGGACAGGGGGCGGAAGGCTACACCTTC.

There are a few counts of this clonotype. J is TRBJ2-7 and V is TRBV4-3; 9 bases are shared with TRBD1. Germline values: CDR1 LGHNA, CDR2 YSLEER. The CDR3 runs 15 residues. V lost 4 bases, J lost 7 bases, and 11 bases stayed unmatched. CDR3 DNA: TGCGCCAGCAGCCTATACGGGGACAGGGTGGGGGAGCAGTACTTC. It yields the protein CASSLYGDRVGEQYF.

The chain links TRBV6-2 or TRBV6-3 to TRBJ2-5; D tentatively reads TRBD1 or TRBD2 (5 bases each). Trimming cost V 10 bases and J 5 bases, with 14 bases left between them. Per the germline V gene, CDR1 is MNHEY and CDR2 is SVGEGT. This CDR3 has 12 residues. CDR3 protein: CATSRGGETQYF. The CDR3 DNA sequence: TGTGCCACCTCGAGGGGCGGGGAGACCCAGTACTTC.

This clonotype was counted only a few times. The rearrangement links TRBV12-3 or TRBV12-4 to TRBJ2-1, with D tentatively TRBD2 (6 bases). This CDR3 has 15 residues. The ends were cut back, 6 bases at V and 6 bases at J, with 18 bases in the middle. The CDR3 coding sequence is TGTGCCAGCAGCTCGGGACTCCTAACCTTCAATGAGCAGTTCTTC. This sequence encodes CASSSGLLTFNEQFF.

This clonotype was seen a few times. The V gene is TRBV5-1, the J gene TRBJ2-1, with a weak D call TRBD2 (6 bases). V lost 4 bases and J lost 8, with 22 bases in between. Germline-derived CDR1 and CDR2 are SGHRS and YFSETQ. The CDR3 is 16 amino acids. The CDR3 region is CASSPSIGTRDDEQFF. DNA of the CDR3: TGCGCCAGCAGCCCTTCAATCGGGACTCGCGACGATGAGCAGTTCTTC.

On this clonotype itself: An end of the junction does not agree with germline; a read error may underlie this. The chain uses TRBV12-3 or TRBV12-4 and TRBJ1-4; D is unresolved. CDR3 length: 14 amino acids. For the CDR3, the DNA is TGTGCCAGCAGTTTCCTCTTAACTAATGGAAAACTGTTTTTT. It translates to CASSFLLTNGKLFF.

This rearrangement joins TRBV4-1 to TRBJ2-3; TRBD2 aligns across 8 bases. CDR3 length equals 18 residues. Germline CDR1 MGHRA, CDR2 YSYEKL. Unmatched junction bases numbered 10, after V lost 0 bases and J lost 2 bases. CDR3 sequence: CASSQDGGVAGFTDTQYF. CDR3 sequence (DNA): TGCGCCAGCAGCCAAGATGGAGGGGTAGCGGGGTTCACAGATACGCAGTATTTT.

A few counts support this clonotype. This sequence joins TRBV7-9 and TRBJ2-3; 7 bases agree with TRBD2. V shed 4 bases and J 2 bases; nucleotides not matched to a gene: 6. This CDR3 has 15 residues. Germline assignment: CDR1 SEHNR and CDR2 FQNEAQ (reference sequence). In nucleotides, the CDR3 is TGTGCCAGCAGCTCCGGGGGGACCCTCACAGATACGCAGTATTTT. This gives the protein CASSSGGTLTDTQYF. Full variable domain (outside the CDR3, taken from reference TRBV7-9 and TRBJ2-3): DTGVSQNPRHKITKRGQNVTFRCDPISEHNRLYWYRQTLGQGPEFLTYFQNEAQLEKSRLLSDRFSAERPKGSFSTLEIQRTEQGDSAMYLCASSSGGTLTDTQYFGPGTRLTVL.

This chain uses TRBV11-1 with TRBJ2-7, with D tentatively TRBD2 (6 bases). Trimming took off 1 base at V and 2 bases at J, with 18 bases between the two ends. Germline CDR1 is SGHAT and CDR2 is FQDESV (reference sequence). This CDR3 region has 17 residues. In nucleotides, the CDR3 is TGTGCCAGCAGCTTAGTGGATCGCGGGGCGAACGCCTACGAGCAGTACTTC. Its protein product is CASSLVDRGANAYEQYF. Drawing the rest from reference TRBV11-1 and TRBJ2-7, the complete variable domain is EAEVAQSPRYKITEKSQAVAFWCDPISGHATLYWYRQILGQGPELLVQFQDESVVDDSQLPKDRFSAERLKGVDSTLKIQPAELGDSAMYLCASSLVDRGANAYEQYFGPGTRLTVT.

V gene TRBV7-3 combines with J gene TRBJ2-3; 9 nucleotides line up with TRBD1. The germline CDR1 and CDR2 sequences are SGHTA and FQGTGA. Losses at the gene ends were 6 bases for V and 0 bases for J; bases not matched to a gene: 4. The length of the CDR3 is 15 residues. As DNA, the CDR3 is TGTGCCAGCAGAGACAGGGGGTATAGCACAGATACGCAGTATTTT. The encoded protein is CASRDRGYSTDTQYF.

In its sample, this clonotype was seen a few times. The chain recombines TRBV3-1 with TRBJ2-5; a possible D gene is TRBD1 (6 bases). The J call is uncertain, as TRBJ2-7 better fits the DNA end. There are 13 residues in the CDR3. In germline, CDR1 is LGHDT, CDR2 YNNKEL (reference sequence). In DNA form, the CDR3 reads TGTGCCAGCAGCCAACGCGAAGGGGGCGAGCAGTACTTC. Protein: CASSQREGGEQYF.

The chain is built from TRBV6-4 and TRBJ1-4, with unresolved D. Germline V CDR1 and CDR2: MRHNA, SNTAGT. The CDR3 totals 14 residues. V lost 2 bases and J 7 bases, leaving 11 bases between the germline ends. The CDR3 coding sequence is TGTGCCAGCAGTGACGAGGGAGGGAGTGAAAAACTGTTTTTT. This gives the protein CASSDEGGSEKLFF.

J is TRBJ2-6 and V is TRBV6-6; D uncertain. In germline, CDR1 is MNHNY, CDR2 SVGAGI (reference sequence). The ends were cut back, 3 bases at V and 2 bases at J, with 8 bases in the middle. The CDR3 totals 15 residues. As DNA, the CDR3 is TGTGCCAGCAGTTATGGCGTGCCTGGGGCCAACGTCCTGACTTTC. Translation gives CASSYGVPGANVLTF.

The chain has TRBV3-1 and TRBJ2-2; unclear D gene. Trimming stripped 8 bases from V and 7 bases from J, with 17 bases between. Germline V gene lookup returns CDR1 LGHDT and CDR2 YNNKEL (reference sequence). The CDR3 is 14 residues long. In DNA, the CDR3 is TGTGCCAGCGGACCGCGACAAGGGTACGGGGAGCTGTTTTTT. Protein product: CASGPRQGYGELFF.

The chain links TRBV20-1 to TRBJ2-1, with D possibly TRBD1 on 5 matching bases. The assigned J gene may be wrong: the sequence end matches TRBJ2-7 better. CDR1 is DFQATT, CDR2 SNEGSKA, per germline (reference sequence). This CDR3 has 13 amino acids. The DNA of the CDR3 is TGCAGTGCTGATCCGGGCCCAAGGGGCGAGCAGTACTTC. It is translated as CSADPGPRGEQYF.

The rearrangement joins TRBV29-1 to TRBJ2-7, with no clear D. The CDR3 has 12 amino acids. CDR1 SQVTM and CDR2 ANQGSEA come from the germline V gene. V shed 5 bases and J shed 1 base, with 9 bases lying between them. The CDR3 here is CSVWDESYEQYF. CDR3 coding DNA: TGCAGCGTTTGGGATGAGTCCTACGAGCAGTACTTC.

This clonotype was recorded many times. The rearrangement links TRBV18 to TRBJ1-2; no definite D call. Per germline, CDR1 KGHSH and CDR2 LQKENI. The CDR3 contains 14 residues. The germline V and J ends were trimmed by 6 bases and 8 bases, with 19 bases remaining between them. The CDR3 here is CASSTERAGRGYTF. CDR3 nucleotide sequence: TGTGCCAGCTCTACGGAAAGGGCGGGGAGAGGCTACACCTTC.

The chain joins TRBV6-1 to TRBJ2-7; 8 bases are a match to TRBD1. The CDR3 has 15 residues. The V gene end was trimmed by 7 bases and the J gene end by 3 bases; junction bases not matched to a gene: 11. Germline V lookup: CDR1 MNHNS, CDR2 SASEGT. The DNA for the CDR3 is TGTGCCAGCACCCGTACCGGGACAGGCTACTACGAGCAGTACTTC. Protein product: CASTRTGTGYYEQYF.

This clonotype has more than one count but fewer than ten. V gene TRBV28 combines with J gene TRBJ2-5; 12 nucleotides agree with TRBD2. The J call may be incorrect, as the DNA end agrees better with TRBJ2-7. Per germline, CDR1 MDHEN and CDR2 SYDVKM. The CDR3 runs 14 residues. This CDR3 is CASAPSGGANEQYF. CDR3 DNA sequence: TGTGCCAGCGCTCCTAGCGGGGGGGCCAACGAGCAGTACTTC.

This clonotype has just a few counts. The gene calls are TRBV9 and TRBJ1-6; weak D call: TRBD1 (6 bases). CDR1 and CDR2 (germline): SGDLS, YYNGEE. V lost 2 bases to trimming and J lost 2 bases, with 8 bases between them. The CDR3 loop spans 15 amino acids. In DNA, the CDR3 is TGTGCCAGCAGCGTCAACAGGGCCTATAATTCACCCCTCCACTTT. Its translation is CASSVNRAYNSPLHF.

This chain joins TRBV4-3 and TRBJ2-5; D remains unclear. Germline V gene lookup returns CDR1 LGHNA and CDR2 YSLEER. The CDR3 covers 14 residues. V was clipped by 1 base and J by 5 bases, with 11 bases between them. The CDR3 loop is CASSQVGHAETQYF. DNA for the CDR3: TGCGCCAGCAGCCAAGTTGGCCACGCGGAGACCCAGTACTTC.

The chain uses TRBV29-1 and TRBJ2-3, with no clear D. This CDR3 region has 12 residues. V lost 7 bases, J lost 3 bases, and 11 bases lay in between. Germline CDR1 and CDR2: SQVTM and ANQGSEA. The DNA for the CDR3 is TGCAGCGCCATGGGCCTTACAGATACGCAGTATTTT. It translates to CSAMGLTDTQYF.

To note about this clonotype: A much larger clonotype is one base distant, so this may be a read error. The chain couples TRBV3-1 to TRBJ2-7; a weak D match, TRBD1 (5 bases). The V end lost 4 bases, the J end lost 7 bases, and 23 bases lay between the germline ends. CDR3 length equals 16 residues. CDR1 and CDR2 from the germline V gene are LGHDT and YNNKEL (reference sequence). The CDR3 DNA reads TGTGCCAGCAGCCCCCAGGGCAGAGGCTCCTACAATGAGCAGTACTTC. Protein product: CASSPQGRGSYNEQYF.

The rearrangement links TRBV3-1 to TRBJ1-2; D gene ambiguous. The V gene lost 2 bases and the J gene lost 6 bases, with 7 bases spanning the gap. Germline V gene data show CDR1 as LGHDT and CDR2 as YNNKEL (reference sequence). The CDR3 is made up of 12 amino acids. The CDR3 DNA follows: TGTGCCAGCAGCCAAAGTACGCATGGCTACACCTTC. Translating it yields CASSQSTHGYTF.

The V gene is TRBV29-1, the J gene TRBJ2-5; D is unresolved. V dropped 4 bases and J dropped 5 bases, with 14 bases sitting between them. Germline V lookup: CDR1 SQVTM, CDR2 ANQGSEA. There are 13 residues in the CDR3. The CDR3 is CSVGPALGETQYF. The CDR3 bases are TGCAGCGTTGGGCCCGCGCTAGGGGAGACCCAGTACTTC.

This clonotype was counted between two and nine times. V usage is TRBV27 and J usage is TRBJ2-7; 7 nucleotides align to TRBD2. CDR1 and CDR2 (germline): MNHEY, SMNVEV (reference sequence). J was trimmed by 4 bases and V by 5 bases; bases with no gene match: 5. The CDR3 sequence is 13 residues long. CDR3: CASSALAEYEQYF. CDR3 nucleotide sequence: TGTGCCAGCAGTGCCCTAGCGGAATACGAGCAGTACTTC.